This TCR beta chain was sequenced in a study of blood T cell repertoires in COVID-19 (TCRdb year 2020). Study-level background: Collaborator samples came from the United States, Italy and Spain and covered acute and convalescent phases of COVID-19. A freely available public database, intended as a resource for researchers studying the immune response to SARS-CoV-2, is where the repertoires were released. Deeply sampled blood TCRbeta repertoires from subjects exposed to, actively infected with, or recovered from COVID-19 were included in the dataset. Nearly every sample came with metadata listing a de-identified subject ID, COVID-19 status, age in years and sex. The prospective study material was composed of cDNA or gDNA derived from T cells, B-cell-depleted T cells, or PBMCs. Samples were obtained from the ongoing ImmuneRACE study (first 160 participants) and from approximately 1,200 subjects provided by 6 global collaborators. HLA class I and class II types, where available, came from metadata supplied by the sample provider rather than from assay-based typing.

Broad study findings and their caveats: Clinical and demographic metadata were provided uncurated, with the amount varying by source and participant.

Collaborating institutions collected whole blood in K2EDTA tubes following their own protocols. For TCRbeta analysis, collaborators shipped samples in one of three forms: frozen whole blood, isolated PBMCs, or DNA extracted from either of those sample types. The immunoSEQ Assay, a bias-controlled multiplex PCR, was used to amplify TCRbeta CDR3 regions from genomic DNA. As for the authors' bioinformatics: Nucleated cell counts per sample were estimated from amplification of reference gene primers within the assay. To quantify the absolute abundance of each unique TCRbeta CDR3 rearrangement, sequence reads were collapsed and filtered. For each sample, productive Simpson clonality was calculated by taking the square root of Simpson's diversity index across productive rearrangements. TCRdb provides this immuneACCESS table in a form limited to in-frame rearrangements. Some clones are lacking; in checked studies, under half of them reflect an unresolved V gene, and why the rest are absent is not known. V and J calls and clone size are copied from that table; D and trimming were computed from the DNA. In this sample the table shows a few hundred thousand clones, about 89% of which occur a single time. The ten most abundant clones make up 2% to 2.5% of the sample.

With respect to this clone: Its antigen has not been determined. Base quality data are lacking; no much larger clone is found one base away.

Ends trimmed: V by 6 bases, J by 2 bases; bases unmatched to a gene: 7. The CDR3 spans 16 residues, from the cysteine through the phenylalanine. Only the CDR3 region is kept as DNA, spanning 48 bases read in frame from base 1. CDR1 SNHLY and CDR2 FYNNEI were looked up in the germline V gene. The rearranged segments are TRBV2 and TRBJ2-2, and 9 junctional nucleotides match TRBD2. This clonotype was obtained from a man aged 50 to 60 with acute or convalescent COVID-19. The source material was peripheral blood. The CDR3 region reads CASSARLADNTGELFF. The bases are TGTGCCAGCAGCGCCCGACTAGCGGACAACACCGGGGAGCTGTTTTTT. Joined to the reference TRBV2 and TRBJ2-2 proteins, this CDR3 gives the full variable domain: EPEVTQTPSHQVTQMGQEVILRCVPISNHLYFYWYRQILGQKVEFLVSFYNNEISEKSEIFDDQFSVERPDGSNFTLKIRSTKLEDSAMYFCASSARLADNTGELFFGEGSRLTVL.